The table lists the clone carrying this T cell receptor beta chain with many counts. Its antigen is undetermined. The data stem from a study of Graves' ophthalmopathy and Graves' hyperthyroidism. Study-wide results and limits: Also, most clonotypes expanded in the thyroid above 0.001 frequency appeared in blood.

Newly diagnosed hyperthyroidism donors, aged 18 to 65, duration under 2 months. None of the included patients had other autoimmune diseases, uncontrolled infections, pregnancy or lactation, as these led to exclusion. Each diagnosis was determined on the basis of clinical symptoms, serum thyroxine, TRAb, thyroid ultrasound and orbital computed tomography. Germline lookup yields CDR1 PRHDT and CDR2 FYEKMQ (reference sequence). V was trimmed by 2 bases and J by 3 bases, leaving 13 bases between them. The CDR3 is made up of 15 amino acids. Amplified TCR beta CDR3 regions were obtained using RNA transcripts as template. First-round RT-PCR relied on HTBI primers, and a second-round multiplex PCR came next. TCRdb re-called the multiplex PCR reads with MiXCR, one entry per CDR3 protein. This sample has a few hundred thousand distinct CDR3 sequences, with 35% to 40% found just once.

Sample: peripheral blood or thyroid tissue (not recorded which). The TCR originated in an adult man with Graves' hyperthyroidism. J is TRBJ2-5 and V is TRBV13, with D possibly being TRBD1 (6 bases). The CDR3: CASSLNRQVEETQYF. The CDR3 DNA reads TGTGCCAGCAGCTTAAATCGACAGGTTGAAGAGACCCAGTACTTC.